These 24 T cell receptor beta chains were sequenced from one sample in a study of OX40 agonist ivuxolimab in advanced cancers. Here immunoSEQ multiplex PCR was the method, and the copy in TCRdb shows in-frame clones only, minus some. The profile shows about 10,000 clones, more than 60% of them singletons. Sample: CD4+ or CD8+ T cells sorted from blood, taken in a trial of the OX40 agonist ivuxolimab. The source is an adult with an advanced solid tumor such as melanoma, head and neck, liver or kidney cancer.

The chain combines TRBV28 with TRBJ2-7; the D gene could be TRBD1 or TRBD2 (5 bases each). CDR1 and CDR2 from the germline V gene are MDHEN and SYDVKM. CDR3 length equals 11 residues. Between the trimmed V and J ends, which lost 7 bases and 3 bases, there was a span of 7 bases. CDR3 nucleotide sequence: TGTGCCAGCACGAGGGGCTACGAGCAGTACTTC. Translation: CASTRGYEQYF.

V and J are TRBV21-1 and TRBJ2-7; the tabulated D call, TRBD1, remains unverified against the DNA. TRBV21-1 is noted as a pseudogene. The CDR3 loop spans 14 amino acids. CDR3 residues: CASSSPGQGYEQYF. The DNA for the CDR3 is TGTGCCAGCAGCTCCCCGGGACAGGGTTACGAGCAGTACTTC.

The rearrangement links TRBV27 to TRBJ1-1, with D possibly being TRBD1 (6 bases). Trimming removed 2 bases from V and 1 base from J, with 11 bases in between. Germline assignment: CDR1 MNHEY and CDR2 SMNVEV (reference sequence). CDR3 size: 15 residues. CDR3 nucleotide sequence: TGTGCCAGCAGTTTAGCTGCGGACAGGAACACTGAAGCTTTCTTT. It is translated as CASSLAADRNTEAFF.

The chain carries TRBV25-1 and TRBJ2-3, with a weak D call TRBD2 (6 bases). Trimming cost V 1 base and J 5 bases, with 16 bases left between them. Germline values: CDR1 MGHDK, CDR2 SYGVNS. The CDR3 contains 16 residues. In nucleotides, the CDR3 is TGTGCCAGCAGTGAATCGGGCGGGGCTGGGGGAGATACGCAGTATTTT. Its protein product is CASSESGGAGGDTQYF.

The sample holds one count of this clone. The chain carries TRBV19 and TRBJ1-1, with a tentative D call TRBD1 (5 bases). Germline lookup yields CDR1 LNHDA and CDR2 SQIVND (reference sequence). This CDR3 comprises 14 residues. Trimming took 6 bases from V and 2 from J, leaving 13 bases between them. In nucleotides, the CDR3 is TGTGCCAGTAGATCGGTGGGACTTAACACTGAAGCTTTCTTT. It specifies CASRSVGLNTEAFF.

J is TRBJ2-3 and V is TRBV2; tentative D call: TRBD2 (5 bases). This CDR3 region has 13 residues. V was cut by 2 bases and J by 6 bases, with 9 bases left in between. Germline lookup yields CDR1 SNHLY and CDR2 FYNNEI. The chain's CDR3 is CASSELAGDTQYF. The CDR3 DNA is TGTGCCAGCAGTGAACTAGCTGGGGATACGCAGTATTTT.

This rearrangement joins TRBV4-1 to TRBJ2-1, with 7 positions matching TRBD2. Trimming took 0 bases from V and 10 from J; bases not matched to a gene: 3. Germline V gene data show CDR1 as MGHRA and CDR2 as YSYEKL. The length of the CDR3 is 13 residues. CDR3 region: CASSQDPGGEQFF. The CDR3 coding sequence is TGCGCCAGCAGCCAAGATCCGGGGGGAGAGCAGTTCTTC.

CDR3 sequence (DNA): TGTGCCTGGGAACCTGAGGGCGAGAGAGGGGAGCTGTTTTTT. Residues: CAWEPEGERGELFF. J is TRBJ2-2 and V is TRBV30; D may be TRBD2 (5 bases). Looked up from germline, CDR1 is GTSNPN and CDR2 is SVGIG (reference sequence). The CDR3 loop spans 14 amino acids. Between the trimmed V and J ends, which lost 5 bases and 8 bases, there was a span of 18 bases.

The J gene is TRBJ2-7, the V gene TRBV19; D is ambiguous. Germline V gene lookup returns CDR1 LNHDA and CDR2 SQIVND (reference sequence). V lost 3 bases and J lost 0, with 9 bases in between. CDR3 length: 14 residues. CDR3 bases: TGTGCCAGTAGTATGGCTCTGAGCTCCTACGAGCAGTACTTC. Protein product: CASSMALSSYEQYF.

J is TRBJ1-2 and V is TRBV6-5; 7 positions agree with TRBD1. Per the germline V gene, CDR1 is MNHEY and CDR2 is SVGAGI. There are 16 residues in the CDR3. V trimming: 0 bases; J trimming: 4 bases; junction bases outside the gene matches: 8. The CDR3 loop reads CASSYSRTGVGYGYTF. The DNA of the CDR3 is TGTGCCAGCAGTTACTCGAGAACAGGGGTGGGCTATGGCTACACCTTC.

The V and J genes are TRBV5-6 and TRBJ2-7; D is tentatively TRBD1 or TRBD2 (5 bases each). Germline CDR1 reads SGHDT; CDR2 reads YYEEEE. This CDR3 comprises 14 residues. V lost 5 bases, J lost 1 base, and 13 bases lay in between. DNA of the CDR3: TGTGCCAGCAGAACGAGGGACGGATCCTACGAGCAGTACTTC. This encodes CASRTRDGSYEQYF.

The chain carries TRBV5-4 and TRBJ2-7; weak D call: TRBD2 (5 bases). Germline CDR1 is SGHNT and CDR2 is YYREEE (reference sequence). Trimming cost V 3 bases and J 1 base, with 20 bases left between them. The CDR3 contains 17 residues. For the CDR3, the DNA is TGTGCCAGCAGCTCGGACCCCGTAGGACTTCGGTCCTACGAGCAGTACTTC. As protein: CASSSDPVGLRSYEQYF.

This sequence joins TRBV4-1 and TRBJ1-1; a possible D gene is TRBD1 (5 bases). Trimming cost V 0 bases and J 5 bases, with 13 bases left between them. The CDR3 length is 15 residues. CDR1 and CDR2 (germline): MGHRA, YSYEKL. The CDR3: CASSQEGGDWTEAFF. The CDR3 DNA sequence: TGCGCCAGCAGCCAAGAAGGAGGGGATTGGACTGAAGCTTTCTTT.

Relative to its sample, this clone is medium-sized. The chain combines TRBV27 with TRBJ2-1, with D uncertain. CDR1 and CDR2 (germline): MNHEY, SMNVEV (reference sequence). V dropped 4 bases and J dropped 8 bases, with 18 bases sitting between them. This CDR3 has 15 residues. The CDR3 sequence is CASSSLGHALDEQFF. The CDR3 DNA follows: TGTGCCAGCAGTTCTTTAGGCCACGCCTTGGATGAGCAGTTCTTC.

This chain joins TRBV4-1 and TRBJ2-1; 10 positions match TRBD2. CDR3 length: 16 amino acids. Unmatched junction bases numbered 4, after V lost 1 base and J lost 4 bases. Germline V gives CDR1 MGHRA, CDR2 YSYEKL. CDR3 DNA: TGCGCCAGCAGCCAAGTAGGAGCGGGAGGGTACAATGAGCAGTTCTTC. Its translation is CASSQVGAGGYNEQFF.

The chain links TRBV28 to TRBJ2-7, with D perhaps matching TRBD1 or TRBD2 (6 bases each). The ends were cut back, 5 bases at V and 0 bases at J, with 17 bases in the middle. Germline CDR1 and CDR2: MDHEN and SYDVKM. CDR3 length: 16 residues. In DNA form, the CDR3 reads TGTGCCAGCAGTCCCCGGGGGACATTAAACTCCTACGAGCAGTACTTC. The encoded protein is CASSPRGTLNSYEQYF.

The chain's CDR3 is CASSPQGSYQPQHF. The CDR3 region has the DNA TGTGCCAGCTCACCGCAGGGTTCTTATCAGCCCCAGCATTTT. The V call is TRBV18, the J call TRBJ1-5; D may be TRBD1 (5 bases). V shed 3 bases and J shed 5 bases, with 11 bases lying between them. The germline CDR1 and CDR2 sequences are KGHSH and LQKENI. The CDR3 extends over 14 amino acids.

The chain uses TRBV5-1 and TRBJ2-6; 7 bases are a match to TRBD1. Germline CDR1 is SGHRS and CDR2 is YFSETQ. J gave up 7 bases and V 1 base, and 14 bases lay outside the gene matches. The CDR3 runs to 18 residues. CDR3: CASSLSTGAKLGANVLTF. The DNA of the CDR3 is TGCGCCAGCAGCTTGAGTACAGGGGCGAAGCTGGGAGCCAACGTCCTGACTTTC.

V and J are TRBV28 and TRBJ1-1; 9 bases map to TRBD1. This CDR3 contains 13 residues. Germline V gene sequence: CDR1 MDHEN, CDR2 SYDVKM. Unmatched junction bases numbered 4, after V lost 6 bases and J lost 5 bases. The CDR3 nucleotides are TGTGCCAGCAGGGGGACAGGGTTTACTGAAGCTTTCTTT. Amino acids: CASRGTGFTEAFF.

The rearrangement links TRBV30 to TRBJ2-1; D is possibly TRBD1 (6 bases). The CDR3 is 14 residues long. Germline V lookup: CDR1 GTSNPN, CDR2 SVGIG (reference sequence). V was pared by 2 bases and J by 9 bases, with 17 bases between. In DNA form, the CDR3 reads TGTGCCTGGAGTAGGGGGACCTCGTGGGGTGAGCAGTTCTTC. Translation: CAWSRGTSWGEQFF.

The chain links TRBV4-2 to TRBJ2-7; D might be TRBD1 (5 bases). Deletions cut 5 bases from V and 3 bases from J, with 14 bases between. Germline values: CDR1 LGHNA, CDR2 YNFKEQ. CDR3 length: 14 amino acids. The CDR3 DNA reads as TGTGCCAGCAGCTCCGGACAAGGGGACTACGAGCAGTACTTC. Its translation: CASSSGQGDYEQYF.

This chain joins TRBV27 and TRBJ2-2; weak D call: TRBD2 (5 bases). CDR3 size: 12 residues. V gave up 6 bases and J gave up 6 bases, with 8 bases separating them. CDR1 and CDR2 from the germline V gene are MNHEY and SMNVEV (reference sequence). CDR3 sequence reads: CASSGVSGELFF. The CDR3 nucleotides are TGTGCCAGCAGCGGGGTCTCCGGGGAGCTGTTTTTT.

The chain joins TRBV19 to TRBJ1-2; possible D gene TRBD1, 6 bases. Germline V gene lookup returns CDR1 LNHDA and CDR2 SQIVND (reference sequence). V lost 4 bases and J 4 bases, leaving 13 bases between the germline ends. There are 14 residues in the CDR3. This chain's CDR3 is CASSTTGLGYGYTF. The CDR3 nucleotides are TGTGCCAGTAGTACGACAGGACTTGGCTATGGCTACACCTTC.

The V and J genes are TRBV15 and TRBJ2-3; D unresolved. This CDR3 has 14 amino acids. The V end was cut by 4 bases, the J end by 0 bases, with 8 bases between. Germline CDR1 LNHNV, CDR2 YYDKDF (reference sequence). The CDR3 here is CATSTEASTDTQYF. CDR3 coding DNA: TGTGCCACCAGCACCGAGGCTAGCACAGATACGCAGTATTTT. Supplemented by reference TRBV15 and TRBJ2-3, the full variable domain reads DAMVIQNPRYQVTQFGKPVTLSCSQTLNHNVMYWYQQKSSQAPKLLFHYYDKDFNNEADTPDNFQSRRPNTSFCFLDIRSPGLGDTAMYLCATSTEASTDTQYFGPGTRLTVL.